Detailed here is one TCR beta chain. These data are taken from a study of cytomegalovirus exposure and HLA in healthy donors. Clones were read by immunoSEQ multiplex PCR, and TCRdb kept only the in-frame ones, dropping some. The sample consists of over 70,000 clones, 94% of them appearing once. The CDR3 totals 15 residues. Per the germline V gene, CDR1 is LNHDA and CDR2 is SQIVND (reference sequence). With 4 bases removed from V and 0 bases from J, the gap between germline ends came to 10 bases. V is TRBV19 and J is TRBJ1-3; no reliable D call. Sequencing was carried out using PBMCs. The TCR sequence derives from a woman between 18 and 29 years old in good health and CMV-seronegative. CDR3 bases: TGTGCCAGTAGTAATCCCACGAGCTCTGGAAACACCATATATTTT. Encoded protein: CASSNPTSSGNTIYF.